Sequencing of this TCR beta chain was carried out in a study of T cells in Graves' hyperthyroidism and ophthalmopathy (dated by TCRdb to the late 2010s). About the study as a whole: Peripheral blood was sampled at the time of initial diagnosis, prior to any treatment. Whether ophthalmopathy could be predicted prospectively was tested in an independent validation cohort made up of under 20 hyperthyroidism patients plus 17 patients who later progressed to ophthalmopathy. Following sampling, methimazole starting at 30 mg daily was given to hyperthyroidism patients, and high-dose intravenous methylprednisolone was given to ophthalmopathy patients. A discovery cohort of 95 to 100 patients, approximately 45 with Graves' ophthalmopathy and approximately 55 with stable Graves' hyperthyroidism, was used to find distinguishing TCR V-J signatures. The paper describes TCR Vbeta CDR3 sequencing of 120 to 150 peripheral blood samples, made up of approximately 40 ophthalmopathy patients, 70 to 75 hyperthyroidism patients and roughly 17 progressor patients. In addition, the study compared T-cell repertoires in thyroid tissue and in blood from about 6 Graves' hyperthyroidism patients. For training and testing, the approximately 92 patients in the discovery cohort were randomly divided in a 7:3 ratio. The paper as a whole reports these results and caveats: In validation, the model predicted progression to ophthalmopathy a median of 6.5 months before onset, with roughly 70% sensitivity and 72.22% specificity. Sample size was not statistically predetermined, and investigators were not blinded to group allocation. A model built on a 13 V-J signature distinguished ophthalmopathy from stable hyperthyroidism, reaching over 85% sensitivity and 81.08% specificity in cross-validation and 80%/75% in testing. Blood samples also contained most of the expanded thyroid clonotypes (frequency above 0.001), which suggests that blood repertoires may reflect thyroid immune responses.

The TCR beta CDR3 regions were amplified from the RNA transcripts. The first round of RT-PCR for the TCR CDR3 was performed with the HTBI primer set and the Qiagen OneStep RT-PCR kit. Libraries were constructed in a second round of multiplex PCR, after which size selection and purification were carried out. Libraries were sequenced paired-end with 100 bp reads on an Illumina HiSeq2000. In the paper's pipeline: Raw data were processed with SOAPnuke, discarding reads with adapters, uncalled bases, mean Phred below 15, or no exact constant-primer or identifier match. High-quality paired reads were merged using COPE v1.2.5, and each unique nucleotide sequence was defined as a clonotype. Clonotypes were aligned to IMGT TRBV, TRBD and TRBJ reference segments using MiTCR v1.1. The analysis included only V-J combinations with a frequency above 0.0001, which together covered 99% to 99.2% of the repertoires. A TCS score was defined as the ratio between F50 (clonal expansion) and ExV (chaos), using BLOSUM62-based TCRdist between CDR3 peptides within each V-J. Welch's t-statistics and random forest reduced 500 to 550 V-J features to under 15, which were used in a naive Bayes classifier (R e1071). TCRdb reprocessed the public reads (quality trimming at Q25 with fastp, clone calling with MiXCR) and kept in-frame beta chains. Each entry is one CDR3 protein sequence, shown with its most common DNA and genes. In this record, the V and J calls reflect TCRdb's handling and not the investigators' own analysis. Within this sample are 700,000 or so distinct CDR3 sequences, with 16% of them counted one time only. About 8.4% of the sample is in the top ten clones.

Stable Graves' hyperthyroidism was defined as no progression to ophthalmopathy during 18 months of follow-up. Hyperthyroidism patients were aged 18 to 65 years and newly diagnosed, with disease duration of less than 2 months. Exclusion was applied to patients with uncontrolled infections, other autoimmune diseases, pregnancy or lactation. Clinical symptoms, serum thyroxine and TRAb, thyroid ultrasound, and orbital computed tomography formed the basis for the diagnoses. Ficoll-Paque density gradient centrifugation was used to isolate PBMCs from around 10 ml of fresh peripheral blood. Total RNA was extracted using Trizol reagent, and RNA quality was assessed on an Agilent 2100 Bioanalyzer. Inclusive of the bounding cysteine and phenylalanine, the CDR3 is 13 residues long. Only the CDR3 part of the read is kept: 39 bases, read in frame from the first base. V is reduced by 8 bases and J by 3 bases, leaving a spacing of 13 bases between them. CDR1 SNHLY and CDR2 FYNNEI were looked up in the germline V gene.

Remarks on this clonotype: It lacks a known antigen. The record has no base qualities; no much larger clone is one base away.

Sequencing input: blood. Recombination linked TRBV2 to TRBJ1-2; perhaps TRBD1 is the D gene, with 5 bases matching. The clonotype originates from a man aged 18 to 30 with Graves' hyperthyroidism. The CDR3 has the sequence CASLGGYDYGYTF. The DNA sequence is given as TGTGCCAGCCTTGGGGGGTATGACTATGGCTACACCTTC.